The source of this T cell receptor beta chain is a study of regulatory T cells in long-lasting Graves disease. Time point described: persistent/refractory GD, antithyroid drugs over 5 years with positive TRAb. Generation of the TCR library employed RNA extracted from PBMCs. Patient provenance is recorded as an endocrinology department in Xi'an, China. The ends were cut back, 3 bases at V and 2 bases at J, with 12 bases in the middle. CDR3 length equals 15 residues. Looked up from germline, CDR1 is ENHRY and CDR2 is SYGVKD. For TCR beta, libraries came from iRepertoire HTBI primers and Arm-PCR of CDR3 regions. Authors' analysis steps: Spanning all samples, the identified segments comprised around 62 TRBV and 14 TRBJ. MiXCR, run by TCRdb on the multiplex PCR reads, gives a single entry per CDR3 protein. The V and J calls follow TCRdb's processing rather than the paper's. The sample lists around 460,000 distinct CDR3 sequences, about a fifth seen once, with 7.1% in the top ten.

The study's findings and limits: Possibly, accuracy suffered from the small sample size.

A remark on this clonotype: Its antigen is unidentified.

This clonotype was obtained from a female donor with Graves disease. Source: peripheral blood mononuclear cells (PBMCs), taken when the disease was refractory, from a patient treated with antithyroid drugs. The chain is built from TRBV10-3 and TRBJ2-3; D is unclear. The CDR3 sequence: CAISDSGDPTDTQYF. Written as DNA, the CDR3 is TGTGCCATCAGTGACTCCGGAGATCCCACAGATACGCAGTATTTT.